Presented here are 5 T cell receptor beta chains from one specimen sequenced in a study of cytomegalovirus exposure and HLA in healthy donors. The PCR made use of 60 Vbeta and 13 Jbeta primers. Assay used: immunoSEQ multiplex PCR; TCRdb lists only in-frame clones, some missing. Of approximately 150,000 clones detected, roughly 80% appear once; the ten largest clones hold approximately 1.3%. Input material: PBMCs. The origin of the receptors is a young man in good health and CMV-seronegative.

This clone was counted a single time. Other DNA sequences in the same sample also yield this CDR3. The chain couples TRBV28 to TRBJ1-5; weak D call: TRBD1 (6 bases). V was pared by 6 bases and J by 3 bases, with 12 bases between. The CDR3 loop spans 14 amino acids. In germline, CDR1 is MDHEN, CDR2 SYDVKM. This chain's CDR3 is CASSLGQINQPQHF. CDR3 bases: TGTGCCAGCAGCCTCGGACAGATCAATCAGCCCCAGCATTTT.

This clone is a singleton in its sample. This chain links TRBV2 with TRBJ2-5, with 8 bases aligning to TRBD2. V lost 4 bases and J lost 2; bases outside the gene matches: 9. Germline V gene data show CDR1 as SNHLY and CDR2 as FYNNEI. The CDR3 covers 16 residues. The CDR3 protein is CASSGLAGRRQETQYF. Written as DNA, the CDR3 is TGTGCCAGCAGTGGTCTAGCGGGCCGGCGGCAAGAGACCCAGTACTTC.

This clone has more than one count but fewer than ten. The same CDR3 arises from other DNA sequences in this sample as well. V is TRBV19 and J is TRBJ2-7; the match to TRBD1 covers 8 bases. The CDR3 has 14 amino acids. J was trimmed by 4 bases and V by 0 bases; bases with no gene match: 2. CDR1 and CDR2 (germline): LNHDA, SQIVND (reference sequence). The CDR3 DNA is TGTGCCAGTAGTATAGACAGGGGGCCTTACGAGCAGTACTTC. This encodes CASSIDRGPYEQYF. The full variable domain, rest sourced from reference TRBV19 and TRBJ2-7, is DGGITQSPKYLFRKEGQNVTLSCEQNLNHDAMYWYRQDPGQGLRLIYYSQIVNDFQKGDIAEGYSVSREKKESFPLTVTSAQKNPTAFYLCASSIDRGPYEQYFGPGTRLTVT.

This clone has only a few counts. The rearrangement links TRBV7-2 to TRBJ2-1; 8 bases match TRBD2. The CDR3 has 16 amino acids. V shed 1 base and J 4 bases; nucleotides not matched to a gene: 6. Per germline, CDR1 SGHTA and CDR2 FQGNSA. CDR3 DNA sequence: TGTGCCAGCAGCTTAGTCGTGCTAGCGGGTTACAATGAGCAGTTCTTC. This encodes CASSLVVLAGYNEQFF.

V is TRBV6-5 and J is TRBJ2-3, with TRBD1 as a possible D gene (5 bases). Germline lookup yields CDR1 MNHEY and CDR2 SVGAGI. The length of the CDR3 is 14 residues. Trimming shortened V by 5 bases and J by 1 base, and 10 bases separated the two germline ends. The CDR3 region is CASSHTQGTDTQYF. The CDR3 region has the DNA TGTGCCAGCAGTCACACACAGGGCACAGATACGCAGTATTTT.